The T cell receptor beta chain under discussion was sequenced for a study of T-cell reconstitution after alpha-beta-depleted transplantation in children. Study outcomes and limitations: There were reportedly several hundred expanded graft clones from which alpha-beta T cells came about two months after transplant. By one year post-transplant, T-cell counts and diversity largely arose from T cells that were newly produced.

Comments on this clonotype: The antigen remains undetermined.

Library preparation (for TCRbeta) was performed with unique molecular identifiers. Via MiXCR, TCRdb re-called the PCR reads, giving one row per CDR3 protein. This table holds around 300,000 distinct CDR3 sequences, roughly 25% found once. In germline, CDR1 is SGDLS, CDR2 YYNGEE. The length of the CDR3 is 14 residues. V dropped 1 base and J dropped 6; count of bases not matched to a gene: 5. This TCR came from a male patient younger than 18 who had a stem cell transplant for acute lymphoblastic leukemia, so the T cells may come from the graft donor. This chain connects TRBV9 to TRBJ2-3, with TRBD2 matching over 7 bases. The sample consisted of PBMCs, mostly from graft donor cells, taken 180 days after TCRalphabeta/CD19-depleted stem cell transplant. For the CDR3, the DNA is TGTGCCAGCAGCGTACCGGGGGGAGGGGATACGCAGTATTTT. Its translation: CASSVPGGGDTQYF.